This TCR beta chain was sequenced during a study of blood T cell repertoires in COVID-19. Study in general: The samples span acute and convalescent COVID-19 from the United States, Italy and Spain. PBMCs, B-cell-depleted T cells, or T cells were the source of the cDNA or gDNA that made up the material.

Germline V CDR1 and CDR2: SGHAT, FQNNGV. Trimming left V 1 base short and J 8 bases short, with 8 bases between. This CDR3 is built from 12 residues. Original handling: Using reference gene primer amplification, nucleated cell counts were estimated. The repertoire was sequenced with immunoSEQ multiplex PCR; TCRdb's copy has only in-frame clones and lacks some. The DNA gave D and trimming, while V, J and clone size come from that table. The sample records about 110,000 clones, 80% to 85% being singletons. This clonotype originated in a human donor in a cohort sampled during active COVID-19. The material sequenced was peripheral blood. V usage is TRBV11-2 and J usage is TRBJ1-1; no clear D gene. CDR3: CASSLVAREAFF. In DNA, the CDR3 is TGTGCCAGCAGCTTAGTGGCCCGCGAAGCTTTCTTT.